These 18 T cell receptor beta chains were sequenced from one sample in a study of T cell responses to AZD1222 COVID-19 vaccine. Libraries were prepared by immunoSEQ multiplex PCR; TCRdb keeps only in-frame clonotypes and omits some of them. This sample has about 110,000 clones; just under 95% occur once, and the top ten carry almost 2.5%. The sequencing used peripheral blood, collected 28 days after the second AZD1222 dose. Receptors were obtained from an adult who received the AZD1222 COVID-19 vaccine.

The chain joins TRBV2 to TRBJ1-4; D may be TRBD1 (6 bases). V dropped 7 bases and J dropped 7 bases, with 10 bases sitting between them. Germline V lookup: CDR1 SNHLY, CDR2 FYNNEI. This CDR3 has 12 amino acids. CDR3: CASKEDSEKLFF. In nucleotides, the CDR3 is TGTGCCAGCAAGGAGGACAGTGAAAAACTGTTTTTT.

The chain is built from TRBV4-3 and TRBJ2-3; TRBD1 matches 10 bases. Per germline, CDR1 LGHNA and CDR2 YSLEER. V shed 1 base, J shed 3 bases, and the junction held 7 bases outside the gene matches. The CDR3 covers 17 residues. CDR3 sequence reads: CASSQGGDRGWTDTQYF. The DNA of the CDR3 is TGCGCCAGCAGCCAAGGGGGGGACAGGGGATGGACAGATACGCAGTATTTT.

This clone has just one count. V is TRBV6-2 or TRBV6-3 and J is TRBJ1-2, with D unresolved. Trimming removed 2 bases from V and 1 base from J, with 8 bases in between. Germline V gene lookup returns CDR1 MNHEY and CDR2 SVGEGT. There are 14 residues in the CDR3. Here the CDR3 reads CASSYHPVNYGYTF. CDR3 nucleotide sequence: TGTGCCAGCAGTTACCACCCGGTTAACTATGGCTACACCTTC.

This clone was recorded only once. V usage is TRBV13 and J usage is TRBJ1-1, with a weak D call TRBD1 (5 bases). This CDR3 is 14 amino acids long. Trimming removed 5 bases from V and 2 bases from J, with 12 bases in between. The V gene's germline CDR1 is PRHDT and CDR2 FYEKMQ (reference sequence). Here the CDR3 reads CASSPGRGNTEAFF. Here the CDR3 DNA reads TGTGCCAGCAGCCCCGGGAGGGGTAACACTGAAGCTTTCTTT.

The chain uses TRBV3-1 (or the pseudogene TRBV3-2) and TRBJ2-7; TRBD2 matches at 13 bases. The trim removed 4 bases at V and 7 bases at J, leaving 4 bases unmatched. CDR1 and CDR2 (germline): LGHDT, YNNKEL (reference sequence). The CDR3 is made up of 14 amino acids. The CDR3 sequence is CASSRLAGGQEQYF. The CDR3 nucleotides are TGTGCCAGCAGCCGACTAGCGGGGGGACAAGAGCAGTACTTC.

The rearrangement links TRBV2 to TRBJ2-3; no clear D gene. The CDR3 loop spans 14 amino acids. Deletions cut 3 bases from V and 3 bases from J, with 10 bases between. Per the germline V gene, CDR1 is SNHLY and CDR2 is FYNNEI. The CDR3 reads CASSDWLGTDTQYF. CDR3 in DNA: TGTGCCAGCAGTGATTGGCTAGGAACAGATACGCAGTATTTT.

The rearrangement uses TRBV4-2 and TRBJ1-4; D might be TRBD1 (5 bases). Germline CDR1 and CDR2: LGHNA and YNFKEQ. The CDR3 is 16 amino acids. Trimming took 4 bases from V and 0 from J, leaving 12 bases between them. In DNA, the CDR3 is TGTGCCAGCAGCCCAAGCGGGGGTACAACTAATGAAAAACTGTTTTTT. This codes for CASSPSGGTTNEKLFF.

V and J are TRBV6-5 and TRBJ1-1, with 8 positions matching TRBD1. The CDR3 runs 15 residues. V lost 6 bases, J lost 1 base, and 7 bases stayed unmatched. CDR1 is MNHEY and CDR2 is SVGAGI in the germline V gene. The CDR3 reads CASRVWTGRNTEAFF. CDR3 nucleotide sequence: TGTGCCAGCAGGGTCTGGACAGGGCGGAACACTGAAGCTTTCTTT.

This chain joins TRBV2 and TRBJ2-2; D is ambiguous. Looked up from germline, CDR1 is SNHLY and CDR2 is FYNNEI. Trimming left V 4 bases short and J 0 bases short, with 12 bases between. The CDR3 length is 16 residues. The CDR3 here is CASSGPPTANTGELFF. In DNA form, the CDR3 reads TGTGCCAGCAGTGGTCCCCCAACCGCGAACACCGGGGAGCTGTTTTTT.

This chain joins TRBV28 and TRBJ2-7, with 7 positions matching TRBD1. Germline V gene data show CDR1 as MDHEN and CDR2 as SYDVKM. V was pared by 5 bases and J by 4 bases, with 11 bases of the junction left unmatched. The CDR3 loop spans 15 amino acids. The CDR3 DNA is TGTGCCAGCAGTCCGACAGGGATCATCTCATACGAGCAGTACTTC. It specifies CASSPTGIISYEQYF.

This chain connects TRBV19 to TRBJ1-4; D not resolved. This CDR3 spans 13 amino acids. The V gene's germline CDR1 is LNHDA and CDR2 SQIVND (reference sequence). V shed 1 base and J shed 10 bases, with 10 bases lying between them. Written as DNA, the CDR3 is TGTGCCAGTAGTATAGGGAGGGCTGGAAAACTGTTTTTT. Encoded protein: CASSIGRAGKLFF.

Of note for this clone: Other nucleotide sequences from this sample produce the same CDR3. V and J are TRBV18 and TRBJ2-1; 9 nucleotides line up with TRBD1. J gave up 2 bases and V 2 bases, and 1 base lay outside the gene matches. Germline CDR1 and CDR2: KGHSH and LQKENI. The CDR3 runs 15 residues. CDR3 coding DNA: TGTGCCAGCTCACCAGGGACAGGGACCTACAATGAGCAGTTCTTC. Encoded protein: CASSPGTGTYNEQFF.

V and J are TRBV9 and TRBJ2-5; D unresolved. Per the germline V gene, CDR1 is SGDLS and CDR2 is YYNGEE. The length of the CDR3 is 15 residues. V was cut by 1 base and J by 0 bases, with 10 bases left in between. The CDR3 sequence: CASSVFSGYQETQYF. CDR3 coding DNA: TGTGCCAGCAGCGTATTTTCTGGTTACCAAGAGACCCAGTACTTC.

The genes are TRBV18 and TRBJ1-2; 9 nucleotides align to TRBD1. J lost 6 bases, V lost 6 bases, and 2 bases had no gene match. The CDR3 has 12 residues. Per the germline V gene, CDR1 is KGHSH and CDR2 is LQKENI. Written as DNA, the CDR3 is TGTGCCAGCTCCACAGGGGGCCATGGCTACACCTTC. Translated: CASSTGGHGYTF.

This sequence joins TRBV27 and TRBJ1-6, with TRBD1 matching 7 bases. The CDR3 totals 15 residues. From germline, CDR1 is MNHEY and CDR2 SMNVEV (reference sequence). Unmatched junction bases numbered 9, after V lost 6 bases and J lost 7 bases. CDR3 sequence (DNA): TGTGCCAGCAGACGAAGGCCGACAGGGAATTCACCCCTCCACTTT. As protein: CASRRRPTGNSPLHF.

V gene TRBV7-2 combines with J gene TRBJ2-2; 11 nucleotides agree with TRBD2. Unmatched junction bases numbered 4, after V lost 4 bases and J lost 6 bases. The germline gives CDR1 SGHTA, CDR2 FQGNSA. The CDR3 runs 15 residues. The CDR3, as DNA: TGTGCCAGCAGCTCTGCACTAGCGGGGGCCGGGGAGCTGTTTTTT. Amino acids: CASSSALAGAGELFF.

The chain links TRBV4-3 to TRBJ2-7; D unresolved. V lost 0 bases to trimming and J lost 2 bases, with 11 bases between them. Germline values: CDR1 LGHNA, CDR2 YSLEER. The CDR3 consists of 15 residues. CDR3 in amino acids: CASSQDSGIAYEQYF. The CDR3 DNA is TGCGCCAGCAGCCAAGATTCGGGTATCGCCTACGAGCAGTACTTC.

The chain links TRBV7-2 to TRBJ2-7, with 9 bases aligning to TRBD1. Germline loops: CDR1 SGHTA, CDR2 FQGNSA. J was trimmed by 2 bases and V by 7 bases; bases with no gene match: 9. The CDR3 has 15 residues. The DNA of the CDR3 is TGTGCCAGCACCCTTCCCGGGACAGGGACCTACGAGCAGTACTTC. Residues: CASTLPGTGTYEQYF.